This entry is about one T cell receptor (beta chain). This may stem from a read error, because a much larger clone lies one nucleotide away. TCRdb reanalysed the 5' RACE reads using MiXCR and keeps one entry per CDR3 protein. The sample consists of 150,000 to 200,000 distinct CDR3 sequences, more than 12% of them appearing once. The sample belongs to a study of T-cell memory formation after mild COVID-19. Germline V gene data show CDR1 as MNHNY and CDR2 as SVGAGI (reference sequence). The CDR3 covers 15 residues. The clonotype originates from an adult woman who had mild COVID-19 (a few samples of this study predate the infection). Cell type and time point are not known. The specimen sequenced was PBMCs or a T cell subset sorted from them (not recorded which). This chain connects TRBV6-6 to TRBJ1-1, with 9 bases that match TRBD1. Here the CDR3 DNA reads TGTGCCAGCAGTTCCCCGGGACAGGGATACACTGAATCTTTCTTT. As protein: CASSSPGQGYTESFF.